One sample yielded the 20 T cell receptor beta chains listed below, sequenced in a study of regulatory T cells in long-lasting Graves disease. Time point in this sample: newly diagnosed GD, antithyroid drugs for less than 3 months. PBMCs provided the RNA from which the TCR library was made. The TCR beta library used iRepertoire HTBI primers with Arm-PCR amplification of CDR3. From the multiplex PCR reads, TCRdb called clonotypes with MiXCR, one entry per CDR3 protein. The data contain a few hundred thousand distinct CDR3 sequences, 15% to 20% of them singletons. The data also belong to a second study, concerning T cells in Graves' hyperthyroidism and ophthalmopathy.

The sequencing here drew on peripheral blood mononuclear cells (PBMCs), taken at new diagnosis, from a patient treated with antithyroid drugs. These receptors were taken from a woman aged 25-40 years with Graves disease.

Points on this clonotype: Being one base from a much bigger clone, this may be a read error. This sequence joins TRBV6-2 or TRBV6-3 and TRBJ1-2, with 8 bases aligning to TRBD1. In germline, CDR1 is MNHEY, CDR2 SVGEGT. This CDR3 spans 12 amino acids. Germline trimming cut 7 bases from V and 8 bases from J; bases unmatched to any gene: 6. CDR3 sequence reads: CASNKTGEGYTF. The CDR3 DNA follows: TGTGCCAGCAATAAGACAGGGGAAGGCTACACCTTC.

On this clonotype: This sequence is one base from a far larger clone and is likely a read error. The chain carries TRBV7-9 and TRBJ1-5; no definite D call. The CDR3 spans 14 residues. In germline, CDR1 is SEHNR, CDR2 FQNEAQ (reference sequence). The DNA of the CDR3 is TGTGCCAGCAGCCAATCGCTAATCAGTCAGCCCCGGCATTTT. It is translated as CASSQSLISQPRHF.

This clonotype appeared many times. The chain couples TRBV3-1 to TRBJ1-5, with D unresolved. V lost 1 base and J lost 1, with 8 bases in between. The CDR3 consists of 15 residues. Germline V gene sequence: CDR1 LGHDT, CDR2 YNNKEL (reference sequence). The CDR3 here is CASSQGFGSNQPQHF. As DNA, the CDR3 is TGTGCCAGCAGCCAAGGCTTTGGCAGCAATCAGCCCCAGCATTTT. The entire variable domain, with the rest obtained from reference TRBV3-1 and TRBJ1-5, is as follows: DTAVSQTPKYLVTQMGNDKSIKCEQNLGHDTMYWYKQDSKKFLKIMFSYNNKELIINETVPNRFSPKSPDKAHLNLHINSLELGDSAVYFCASSQGFGSNQPQHFGDGTRLSIL.

Many counts were recorded for this clonotype. The V gene is TRBV19, the J gene TRBJ1-2; D gene unclear. CDR3 size: 15 residues. The germline gives CDR1 LNHDA, CDR2 SQIVND (reference sequence). The germline V and J ends were trimmed by 5 bases and 4 bases, with 17 bases remaining between them. CDR3 in DNA: TGTGCCAGTAGTCCCTGGGGAGAGATCTCCTATGGCTACACCTTC. It yields the protein CASSPWGEISYGYTF.

This clonotype was observed many times. The chain is built from TRBV20-1 and TRBJ1-5, with D perhaps TRBD1 (6 bases). This CDR3 has 13 amino acids. V dropped 3 bases and J dropped 6 bases, with 12 bases sitting between them. The germline V gene has CDR1 DFQATT and CDR2 SNEGSKA (reference sequence). The CDR3 sequence: CSARTGGLQPQHF. CDR3 nucleotides: TGCAGTGCTAGGACCGGGGGGCTTCAGCCCCAGCATTTT.

In this sample, this clonotype turned up many times. The chain combines TRBV3-1 with TRBJ1-2, with 7 bases lining up with TRBD1. With V trimmed by 5 bases and J by 8 bases, 8 bases remained unmatched. The CDR3 totals 13 residues. Germline V gene data show CDR1 as LGHDT and CDR2 as YNNKEL (reference sequence). CDR3 in amino acids: CASSAGGWSGYTF. Written as DNA, the CDR3 is TGTGCCAGCAGCGCAGGGGGATGGAGCGGCTACACCTTC.

Ten or more counts support this clonotype. The rearrangement joins TRBV6-5 to TRBJ1-1; D is ambiguous. Looked up from germline, CDR1 is MNHEY and CDR2 is SVGAGI. This CDR3 has 15 amino acids. V lost 0 bases, J lost 2 bases, and 10 bases lay in between. CDR3 amino acids: CASSYSLVGNTEAFF. In DNA, the CDR3 is TGTGCCAGCAGTTACTCGTTGGTTGGCAACACTGAAGCTTTCTTT.

This clonotype showed up just a few times. A read error is possible here, since a much larger clone lies one base away. This chain links TRBV3-1 with TRBJ1-4; D gene unclear. CDR1 LGHDT and CDR2 YNNKEL come from the germline V gene (reference sequence). The CDR3 length is 12 residues. Written as DNA, the CDR3 is TGTGCCGGCAGTTCCGGAAACGGCAGGATTCTATTT. Protein sequence: CAGSSGNGRILF.

The sample holds many counts of this clonotype. The chain is built from TRBV9 and TRBJ2-1; D is ambiguous. V gave up 7 bases and J gave up 4 bases, with 21 bases separating them. Germline V gene lookup returns CDR1 SGDLS and CDR2 YYNGEE. The CDR3 contains 16 residues. CDR3 DNA sequence: TGTGCCAGCGGCTATAGGGCCCAAGTTCGGTACAATGAGCAGTTCTTC. The encoded protein is CASGYRAQVRYNEQFF.

About this clonotype itself: A read error is the likely source, as a far larger clone sits one nucleotide away. The chain links TRBV5-8 to TRBJ2-1; 8 bases match TRBD1. The CDR3 is made up of 12 amino acids. Germline V lookup: CDR1 SGHTS, CDR2 YDEGEE. CDR3 sequence reads: CACSPGQAEQFF. As DNA, the CDR3 is TGTGCCTGCAGCCCGGGACAGGCTGAGCAGTTCTTC.

This clonotype was seen repeatedly, ten times or more. The chain joins TRBV29-1 to TRBJ1-1; D unresolved. V lost 5 bases and J lost 4, with 11 bases in between. The length of the CDR3 is 12 residues. Germline CDR1 reads SQVTM; CDR2 reads ANQGSEA. Here the CDR3 reads CSVRERTTEAFF. The DNA for the CDR3 is TGCAGCGTTCGCGAAAGGACCACTGAAGCTTTCTTT.

This clonotype was observed many times. This CDR3 reads CASSPFGTASGEKLFF. CDR3 in DNA: TGCGCCAGCAGTCCATTTGGTACAGCAAGTGGGGAAAAACTGTTTTTT. The genes are TRBV5-1 and TRBJ1-4, with D unresolved. The V end was cut by 5 bases, the J end by 8 bases, with 22 bases between. Germline CDR1 SGHRS, CDR2 YFSETQ. The CDR3 has 16 amino acids.

The rearrangement joins TRBV12-5 to TRBJ2-5; 9 nucleotides match TRBD1. V was clipped by 6 bases and J by 5 bases; unmatched bases: 4. Germline V gene sequence: CDR1 LGHNT, CDR2 FRNRAP. The CDR3 consists of 13 residues. The CDR3 nucleotides are TGTGCTAGTGGCCGCGGGACAGGGGAGACCCAGTACTTC. It encodes CASGRGTGETQYF.

V and J are TRBV27 and TRBJ1-2, with TRBD1 identical over 9 bases. The CDR3 consists of 16 residues. The V and J ends lost 5 bases and 4 bases, in that order; junction bases with no gene match: 11. The germline gives CDR1 MNHEY, CDR2 SMNVEV (reference sequence). CDR3 protein: CASSKPGQGFSYGYTF. CDR3 nucleotides: TGTGCCAGCAGTAAGCCGGGACAGGGCTTTAGCTATGGCTACACCTTC.

This clonotype was found many times. The chain couples TRBV7-8 to TRBJ1-2, with 7 bases fitting TRBD1. Germline trimming cut 4 bases from V and 7 bases from J; bases unmatched to any gene: 6. Germline CDR1 SGHVS, CDR2 FQNEAQ. CDR3 size: 13 residues. In DNA form, the CDR3 reads TGTGCCAGCAGCTCAGTGGGACAGTTTGGCTACACCTTC. Its translation: CASSSVGQFGYTF. Together with reference TRBV7-8 and TRBJ1-2, the CDR3 gives the full variable domain: GAGVSQSPRYKVAKRGQDVALRCDPISGHVSLFWYQQALGQGPEFLTYFQNEAQLDKSGLPSDRFFAERPEGSVSTLKIQRTQQEDSAVYLCASSSVGQFGYTFGSGTRLTVV.

This clonotype was seen a handful of times. This chain links TRBV5-1 with TRBJ2-1; TRBD2 matches 9 bases. The CDR3 runs 16 residues. Germline V gene sequence: CDR1 SGHRS, CDR2 YFSETQ. The J segment lost 4 bases and the V segment lost 0 bases, leaving 5 bases of the junction unmatched. This chain's CDR3 is CASSLGTAGGYNEQFF. CDR3 nucleotides: TGCGCCAGCAGCTTGGGTACAGCGGGGGGTTACAATGAGCAGTTCTTC.

As for this clonotype: With only one base between it and a far larger clone, this is likely a read error. The chain has TRBV2 and TRBJ2-5; 7 bases match TRBD2. TRBJ2-1 matches the DNA end more closely, so the J call is doubtful. This CDR3 region has 12 residues. Germline CDR1 reads SNHLY; CDR2 reads FYNNEI. This CDR3 is CASKAGENEQFF. As DNA, the CDR3 is TGTGCCAGCAAGGCGGGGGAGAATGAGCAGTTCTTC.

This clonotype has ten or more counts. The J gene is TRBJ1-4, the V gene TRBV28; D is perhaps TRBD1 (5 bases). Germline CDR1 is MDHEN and CDR2 is SYDVKM. The CDR3 totals 16 residues. The V end was cut by 3 bases, the J end by 7 bases, with 18 bases between. The CDR3, as DNA: TGTGCCAGCAGTTTCCGACTTCAGGGCGCCGGTGAAAAACTGTTTTTT. Its protein is CASSFRLQGAGEKLFF.

This clonotype was observed at least ten times. The V and J genes are TRBV18 and TRBJ2-7, with D hard to call. The CDR3 extends over 16 amino acids. Trimming shortened V by 1 base and J by 0 bases, and 13 bases separated the two germline ends. From germline, CDR1 is KGHSH and CDR2 LQKENI. The CDR3 loop reads CASSPHQDVNSYEQYF. In DNA, the CDR3 is TGTGCCAGCTCACCACACCAGGACGTCAACTCCTACGAGCAGTACTTC.

The chain links TRBV20-1 to TRBJ1-5, with D possibly matching TRBD1 (6 bases). Per germline, CDR1 DFQATT and CDR2 SNEGSKA (reference sequence). The length of the CDR3 is 14 residues. With 2 bases removed from V and 4 bases from J, the gap between germline ends came to 12 bases. This CDR3 reads CSARPGTRNQPQHF. As DNA, the CDR3 is TGCAGTGCTAGACCCGGGACAAGGAATCAGCCCCAGCATTTT.